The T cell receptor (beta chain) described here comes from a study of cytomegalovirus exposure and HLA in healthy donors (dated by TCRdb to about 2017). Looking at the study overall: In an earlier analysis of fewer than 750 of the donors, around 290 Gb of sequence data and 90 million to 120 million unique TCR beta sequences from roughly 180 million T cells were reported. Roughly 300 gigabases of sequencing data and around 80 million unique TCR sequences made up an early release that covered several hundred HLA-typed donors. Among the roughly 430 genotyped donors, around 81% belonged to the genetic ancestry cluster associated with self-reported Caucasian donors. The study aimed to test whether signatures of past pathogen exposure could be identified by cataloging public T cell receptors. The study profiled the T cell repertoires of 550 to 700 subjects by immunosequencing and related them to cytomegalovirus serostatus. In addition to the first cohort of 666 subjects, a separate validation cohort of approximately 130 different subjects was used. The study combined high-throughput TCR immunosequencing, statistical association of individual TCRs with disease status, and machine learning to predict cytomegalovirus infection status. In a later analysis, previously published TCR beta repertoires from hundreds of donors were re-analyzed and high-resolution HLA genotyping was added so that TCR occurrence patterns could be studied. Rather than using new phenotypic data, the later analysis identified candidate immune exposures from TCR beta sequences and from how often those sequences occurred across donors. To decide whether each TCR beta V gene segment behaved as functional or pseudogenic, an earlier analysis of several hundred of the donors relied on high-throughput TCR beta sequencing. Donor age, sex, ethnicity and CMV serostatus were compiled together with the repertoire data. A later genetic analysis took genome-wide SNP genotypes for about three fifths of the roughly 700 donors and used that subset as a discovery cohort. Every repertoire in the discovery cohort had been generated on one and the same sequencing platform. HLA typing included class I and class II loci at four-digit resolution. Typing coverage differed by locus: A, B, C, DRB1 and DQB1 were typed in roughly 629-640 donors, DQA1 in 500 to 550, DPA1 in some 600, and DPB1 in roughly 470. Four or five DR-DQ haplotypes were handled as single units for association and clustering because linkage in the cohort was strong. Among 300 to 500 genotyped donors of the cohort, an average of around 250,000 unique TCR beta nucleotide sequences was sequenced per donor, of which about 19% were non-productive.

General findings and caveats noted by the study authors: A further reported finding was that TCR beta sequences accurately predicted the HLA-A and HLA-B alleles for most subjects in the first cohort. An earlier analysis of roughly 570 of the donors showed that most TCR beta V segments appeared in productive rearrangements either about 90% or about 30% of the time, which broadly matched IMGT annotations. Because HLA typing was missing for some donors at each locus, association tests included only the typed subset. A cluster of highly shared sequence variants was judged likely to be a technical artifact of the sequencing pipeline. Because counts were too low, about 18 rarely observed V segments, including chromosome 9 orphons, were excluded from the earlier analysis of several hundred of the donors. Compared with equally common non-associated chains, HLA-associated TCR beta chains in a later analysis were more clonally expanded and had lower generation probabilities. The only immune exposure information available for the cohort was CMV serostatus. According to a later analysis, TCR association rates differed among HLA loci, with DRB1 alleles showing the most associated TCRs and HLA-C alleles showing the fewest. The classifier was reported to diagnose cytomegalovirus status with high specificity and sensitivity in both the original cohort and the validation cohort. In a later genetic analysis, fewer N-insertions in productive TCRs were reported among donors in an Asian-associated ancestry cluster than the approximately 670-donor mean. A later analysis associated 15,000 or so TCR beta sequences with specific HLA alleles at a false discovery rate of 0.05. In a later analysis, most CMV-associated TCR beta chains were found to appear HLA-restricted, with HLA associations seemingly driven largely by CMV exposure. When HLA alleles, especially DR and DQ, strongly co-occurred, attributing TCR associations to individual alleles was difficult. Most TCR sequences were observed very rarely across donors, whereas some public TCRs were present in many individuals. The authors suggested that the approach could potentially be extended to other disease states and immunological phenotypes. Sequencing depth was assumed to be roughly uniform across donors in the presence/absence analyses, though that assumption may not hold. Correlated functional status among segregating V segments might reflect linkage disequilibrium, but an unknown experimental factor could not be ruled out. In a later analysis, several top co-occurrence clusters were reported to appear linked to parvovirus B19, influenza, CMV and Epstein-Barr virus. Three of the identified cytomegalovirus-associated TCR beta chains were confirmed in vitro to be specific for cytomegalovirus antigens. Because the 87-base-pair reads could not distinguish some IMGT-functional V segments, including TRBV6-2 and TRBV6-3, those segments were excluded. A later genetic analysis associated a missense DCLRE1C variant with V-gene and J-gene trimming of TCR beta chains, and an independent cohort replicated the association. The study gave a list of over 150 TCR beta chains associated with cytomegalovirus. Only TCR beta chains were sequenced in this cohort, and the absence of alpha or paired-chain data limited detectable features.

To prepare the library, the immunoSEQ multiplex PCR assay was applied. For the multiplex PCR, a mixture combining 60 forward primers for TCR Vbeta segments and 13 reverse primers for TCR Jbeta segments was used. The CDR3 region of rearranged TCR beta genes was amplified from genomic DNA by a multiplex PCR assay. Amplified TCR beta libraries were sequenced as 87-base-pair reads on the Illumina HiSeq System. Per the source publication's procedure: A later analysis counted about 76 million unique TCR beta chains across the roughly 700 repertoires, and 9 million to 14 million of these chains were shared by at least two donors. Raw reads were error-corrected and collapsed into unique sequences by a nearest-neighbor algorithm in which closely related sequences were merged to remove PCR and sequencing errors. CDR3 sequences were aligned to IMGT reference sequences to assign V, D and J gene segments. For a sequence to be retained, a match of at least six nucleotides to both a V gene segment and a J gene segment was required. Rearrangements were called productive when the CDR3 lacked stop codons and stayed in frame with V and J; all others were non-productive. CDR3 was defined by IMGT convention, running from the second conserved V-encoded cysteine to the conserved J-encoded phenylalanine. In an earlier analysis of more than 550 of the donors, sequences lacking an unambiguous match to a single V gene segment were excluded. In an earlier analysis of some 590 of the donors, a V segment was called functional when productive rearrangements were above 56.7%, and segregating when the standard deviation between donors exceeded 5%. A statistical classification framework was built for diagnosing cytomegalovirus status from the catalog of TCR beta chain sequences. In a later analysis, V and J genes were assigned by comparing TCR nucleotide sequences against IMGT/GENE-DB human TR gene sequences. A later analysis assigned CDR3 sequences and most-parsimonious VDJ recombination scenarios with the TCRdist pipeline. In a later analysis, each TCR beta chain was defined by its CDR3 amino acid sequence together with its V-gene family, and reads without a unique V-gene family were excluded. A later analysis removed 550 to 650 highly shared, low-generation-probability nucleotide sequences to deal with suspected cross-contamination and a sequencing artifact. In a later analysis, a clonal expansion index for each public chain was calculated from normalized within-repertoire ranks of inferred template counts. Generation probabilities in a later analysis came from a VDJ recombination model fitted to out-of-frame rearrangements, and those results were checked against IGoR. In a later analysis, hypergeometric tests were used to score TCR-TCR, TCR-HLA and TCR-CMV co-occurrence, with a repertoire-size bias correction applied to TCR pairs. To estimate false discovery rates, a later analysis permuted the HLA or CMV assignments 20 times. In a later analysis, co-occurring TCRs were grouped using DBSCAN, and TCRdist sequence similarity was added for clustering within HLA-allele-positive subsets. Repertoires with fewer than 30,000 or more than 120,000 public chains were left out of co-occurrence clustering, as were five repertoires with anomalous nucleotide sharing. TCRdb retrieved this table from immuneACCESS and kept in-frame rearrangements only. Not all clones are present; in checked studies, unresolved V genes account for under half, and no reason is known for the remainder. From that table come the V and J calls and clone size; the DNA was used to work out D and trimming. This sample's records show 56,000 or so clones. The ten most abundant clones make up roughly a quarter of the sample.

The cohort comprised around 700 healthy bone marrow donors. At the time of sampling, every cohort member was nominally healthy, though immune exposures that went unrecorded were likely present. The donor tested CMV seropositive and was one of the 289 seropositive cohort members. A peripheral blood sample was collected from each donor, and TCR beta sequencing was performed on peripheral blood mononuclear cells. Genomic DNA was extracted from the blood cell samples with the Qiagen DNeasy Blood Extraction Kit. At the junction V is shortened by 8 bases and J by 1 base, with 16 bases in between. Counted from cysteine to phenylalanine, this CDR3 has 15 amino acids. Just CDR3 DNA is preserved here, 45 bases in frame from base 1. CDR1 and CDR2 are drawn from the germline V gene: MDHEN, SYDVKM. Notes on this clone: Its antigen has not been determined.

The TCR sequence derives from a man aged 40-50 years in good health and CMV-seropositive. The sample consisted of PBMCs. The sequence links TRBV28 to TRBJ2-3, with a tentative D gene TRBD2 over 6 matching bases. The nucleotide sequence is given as TGTGCCAGCGTGGCGGGGCGGGCGGGCACAGATACGCAGTATTTT. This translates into CASVAGRAGTDTQYF. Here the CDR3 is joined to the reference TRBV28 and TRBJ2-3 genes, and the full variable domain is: DVKVTQSSRYLVKRTGEKVFLECVQDMDHENMFWYRQDPGLGLRLIYFSYDVKMKEKGDIPEGYSVSREKKERFSLILESASTNQTSMYLCASVAGRAGTDTQYFGPGTRLTVL.